This TCR beta chain was sequenced during a study of blood T cell repertoires in COVID-19. Overall study: The United States, Italy and Spain were the sources of the acute and convalescent COVID-19 samples. Sources were T cells, B-cell-depleted T cells, or PBMCs; the material itself was cDNA or gDNA.

This clone was picked up one time. Original handling: Quantification of nucleated cells was approximated via reference gene primer amplification. Sequencing used immunoSEQ multiplex PCR; TCRdb keeps in-frame clones, though not all of them. V, J and clone size are those of that table, while D and trimming were read from the DNA. The profile shows more than 90,000 clones, roughly three quarters of them singletons. Germline lookup yields CDR1 SNHLY and CDR2 FYNNEI. Trimming cost V 5 bases and J 7 bases; bases outside gene matches: 10. The CDR3 has 16 residues. The V gene is TRBV2, the J gene TRBJ1-4; 10 positions match TRBD1. This TCR derives from an elderly woman with acute or convalescent COVID-19. Sequenced input: peripheral blood. The CDR3 DNA is TGTGCCAGCAGTCAGACGACAGGGGGCGGCGTTGAAAAACTGTTTTTT. Translation gives CASSQTTGGGVEKLFF.